One sample yielded the 14 T cell receptor beta chains listed below, sequenced in a study of cytomegalovirus exposure and HLA in healthy donors. Primers for the PCR totalled 60 Vbeta and 13 Jbeta. Using immunoSEQ multiplex PCR, the repertoire was profiled, and TCRdb retains in-frame clones only, with some absent. Of approximately 170,000 clones listed, over 75% are singletons. Input material: PBMCs. The receptors here all came from a human donor in good health.

This chain links TRBV5-1 with TRBJ2-1, with D tentatively TRBD2 (5 bases). The CDR3 has 15 amino acids. Trimming cost V 0 bases and J 5 bases, with 12 bases left between them. CDR1 and CDR2 from the germline V gene are SGHRS and YFSETQ. CDR3 sequence (DNA): TGCGCCAGCAGCTTGGCTCGCGGGCCCCACAATGAGCAGTTCTTC. Residues: CASSLARGPHNEQFF. The full variable domain, its missing parts supplied by reference TRBV5-1 and TRBJ2-1, is KAGVTQTPRYLIKTRGQQVTLSCSPISGHRSVSWYQQTPGQGLQFLFEYFSETQRNKGNFPGRFSGRQFSNSRSEMNVSTLELGDSALYLCASSLARGPHNEQFFGPGTRLTVL.

The sample holds one count of this clone. The chain carries TRBV7-2 and TRBJ2-3; D uncertain. The V end lost 0 bases, the J end lost 6 bases, and 10 bases lay between the germline ends. This CDR3 region has 14 residues. Germline V gene lookup returns CDR1 SGHTA and CDR2 FQGNSA. CDR3 sequence: CASSLAYGVDTQYF. The CDR3 DNA reads as TGTGCCAGCAGCTTAGCTTACGGAGTGGATACGCAGTATTTT.

The chain carries TRBV2 and TRBJ2-7; 8 bases fit TRBD1. V shed 6 bases and J 3 bases; nucleotides not matched to a gene: 13. This CDR3 comprises 16 residues. Germline V CDR1 and CDR2: SNHLY, FYNNEI. This chain's CDR3 is CASSLTGGKGVYEQYF. In nucleotides, the CDR3 is TGTGCCAGCAGCCTCACAGGGGGTAAGGGTGTCTACGAGCAGTACTTC.

This chain connects TRBV5-4 to TRBJ1-4, with 10 nucleotides matching TRBD1. Germline V gene data show CDR1 as SGHNT and CDR2 as YYREEE (reference sequence). The CDR3 loop spans 15 amino acids. Unmatched junction bases numbered 6, after V lost 3 bases and J lost 7 bases. CDR3 sequence: CASSWGTGAGEKLFF. CDR3 coding DNA: TGTGCCAGCAGCTGGGGGACAGGGGCGGGTGAAAAACTGTTTTTT.

This clone showed up just a few times. The chain combines TRBV5-1 with TRBJ1-5, with TRBD1 as a possible D gene (6 bases). CDR1 and CDR2 (germline): SGHRS, YFSETQ. This CDR3 region has 15 residues. V was clipped by 3 bases and J by 2 bases, with 12 bases between them. Here the CDR3 DNA reads TGCGCCAGCAGCTCCGGTGAGGGGGGCAATCAGCCCCAGCATTTT. Its protein is CASSSGEGGNQPQHF.

This clone was observed a single time. The rearrangement links TRBV7-3 to TRBJ2-3; 9 positions match TRBD1. V was clipped by 4 bases and J by 3 bases; unmatched bases: 8. The V gene's germline CDR1 is SGHTA and CDR2 FQGTGA. The CDR3 spans 16 residues. CDR3 residues: CASSSGQGGETDTQYF. CDR3 coding DNA: TGTGCCAGCAGCTCGGGACAGGGCGGCGAGACAGATACGCAGTATTTT.

V usage is TRBV7-2 and J usage is TRBJ2-5; 11 nucleotides match TRBD2. The CDR3 runs 16 residues. Germline CDR1 reads SGHTA; CDR2 reads FQGNSA. V was clipped by 4 bases and J by 5 bases; unmatched bases: 9. The CDR3 loop reads CASSSRIAGGPETQYF. In DNA, the CDR3 is TGTGCCAGCAGCTCACGGATAGCGGGGGGGCCCGAGACCCAGTACTTC.

The genes are TRBV7-6 and TRBJ1-5; D perhaps matches TRBD1 (5 bases). Trimming left V 1 base short and J 5 bases short, with 15 bases between. Germline V gene lookup returns CDR1 SGHVS and CDR2 FNYEAQ. The CDR3 length is 16 residues. This chain's CDR3 is CASSLEVSGGYQPQHF. CDR3 coding DNA: TGTGCCAGCAGCTTAGAAGTCTCCGGGGGTTATCAGCCCCAGCATTTT.

The V call is TRBV7-3, the J call TRBJ1-4; D unclear. V was shortened by 5 bases and J by 7 bases, with 23 bases between the two germline ends. The length of the CDR3 is 17 residues. CDR1 is SGHTA and CDR2 is FQGTGA in the germline V gene. CDR3 residues: CASSTRALRVGSEKLFF. The CDR3, as DNA: TGTGCCAGCAGCACTCGGGCCCTCCGGGTCGGGAGTGAAAAACTGTTTTTT.

The chain joins TRBV7-2 to TRBJ2-3, with 7 bases lining up with TRBD2. The germline V gene has CDR1 SGHTA and CDR2 FQGNSA. V was pared by 5 bases and J by 0 bases, with 5 bases of the junction left unmatched. The CDR3 loop spans 15 amino acids. The CDR3 coding sequence is TGTGCCAGCAGCCCATCGGGGGGAAGCACAGATACGCAGTATTTT. As protein: CASSPSGGSTDTQYF. Combining the CDR3 with reference TRBV7-2 and TRBJ2-3 gives the whole variable domain GAGVSQSPSNKVTEKGKDVELRCDPISGHTALYWYRQSLGQGLEFLIYFQGNSAPDKSGLPSDRFSAERTGGSVSTLTIQRTQQEDSAVYLCASSPSGGSTDTQYFGPGTRLTVL.

The chain combines TRBV12-5 with TRBJ2-3, with 9 bases matching TRBD1. This CDR3 is 16 amino acids long. Germline V gives CDR1 LGHNT, CDR2 FRNRAP. V trimming: 0 bases; J trimming: 5 bases; junction bases outside the gene matches: 6. The CDR3 DNA reads TGTGCTAGTGGTTTGGTACTGGGACAGGGTCAAGATACGCAGTATTTT. This codes for CASGLVLGQGQDTQYF.

The chain carries TRBV2 and TRBJ2-5, with a possible D match to TRBD2 (6 bases). Trimming left V 4 bases short and J 11 bases short, with 17 bases between. The CDR3 sequence is 13 residues long. CDR1 and CDR2 (germline): SNHLY, FYNNEI. The CDR3 DNA reads TGTGCCAGCAGTGCAAAGGCCTCGGGGGAGCAGTACTTC. It is translated as CASSAKASGEQYF.

This chain uses TRBV5-1 with TRBJ2-2, with 15 bases that match TRBD2. J gave up 2 bases and V 3 bases, and 5 bases lay outside the gene matches. CDR3 size: 18 residues. Germline V gene data show CDR1 as SGHRS and CDR2 as YFSETQ. CDR3 amino acids: CASSSGLAGGPNTGELFF. The CDR3 nucleotides read TGCGCCAGCAGCTCGGGACTAGCGGGGGGTCCAAACACCGGGGAGCTGTTTTTT. Filled out from reference TRBV5-1 and TRBJ2-2, the complete variable domain reads KAGVTQTPRYLIKTRGQQVTLSCSPISGHRSVSWYQQTPGQGLQFLFEYFSETQRNKGNFPGRFSGRQFSNSRSEMNVSTLELGDSALYLCASSSGLAGGPNTGELFFGEGSRLTVL.

The chain is built from TRBV5-4 and TRBJ1-6; D unresolved. Germline lookup yields CDR1 SGHNT and CDR2 YYREEE (reference sequence). This CDR3 spans 14 amino acids. V dropped 2 bases and J dropped 9 bases, with 12 bases sitting between them. The CDR3 nucleotides read TGTGCCAGCAGCTTCGCCGAGTACAGTTCACCCCTCCACTTT. Residues: CASSFAEYSSPLHF.